This passage covers 28 T cell receptor beta chains from one sample sequenced in a study of cytomegalovirus exposure and HLA in healthy donors. PCR was performed using 60 Vbeta and 13 Jbeta primers. TCRdb keeps only in-frame clones here, not all; method: immunoSEQ multiplex PCR. The sample gives 150,000 to 200,000 clones, around 68% of which show up once; just under 3% is in the top ten. Sequencing input: PBMCs. These receptors were collected from a middle-aged man in good health and CMV-seronegative.

The chain recombines TRBV2 with TRBJ1-2; unclear D gene. The CDR3 covers 15 residues. Trimming took off 7 bases at V and 6 bases at J, with 21 bases between the two ends. Germline values: CDR1 SNHLY, CDR2 FYNNEI. The DNA of the CDR3 is TGTGCCAGCAAACTGACCCTTACCCGAGGCGATGGCTACACCTTC. This translates into CASKLTLTRGDGYTF.

The rearrangement uses TRBV25-1 and TRBJ2-7; D not resolved. Germline CDR1 MGHDK, CDR2 SYGVNS. The CDR3 runs 14 residues. Trimming pared 3 bases from V and 3 bases from J, leaving 12 bases between. CDR3 in DNA: TGTGCCAGCAGTGATTGGGCAGACGACTACGAGCAGTACTTC. Residues: CASSDWADDYEQYF.

In the case of this clone: At one of its ends the junction is not consistent with the germline gene, which may arise from a read error. This chain links TRBV7-9 with TRBJ2-2; TRBD1 agrees at 7 bases. The CDR3 is 15 residues long. The germline V gene has CDR1 SEHNR and CDR2 FQNEAQ (reference sequence). As DNA, the CDR3 is TGTTCCAGCAGATCCGGGACAGAGGTAACCGGGGAGCTGTTTTTT. Amino acid sequence: CSSRSGTEVTGELFF. Looking up the rest from reference TRBV7-9 and TRBJ2-2 gives the full variable domain: DTGVSQNPRHKITKRGQNVTFRCDPISEHNRLYWYRQTLGQGPEFLTYFQNEAQLEKSRLLSDRFSAERPKGSFSTLEIQRTEQGDSAMYLCSSRSGTEVTGELFFGEGSRLTVL.

The rearrangement links TRBV2 to TRBJ2-6; D gene unclear. The CDR3 has 13 amino acids. CDR1 is SNHLY, CDR2 FYNNEI, per germline. The V end was cut by 7 bases, the J end by 2 bases, with 6 bases between. CDR3 loop: CASIRAGANVLTF. The CDR3 DNA sequence: TGTGCCAGCATCCGGGCTGGGGCCAACGTCCTGACTTTC.

This sequence joins TRBV2 and TRBJ2-7, with TRBD1 identical over 7 bases. This CDR3 has 12 residues. Trimming cost V 6 bases and J 5 bases; bases outside gene matches: 4. Per the germline V gene, CDR1 is SNHLY and CDR2 is FYNNEI. CDR3 residues: CASSLTGNEQYF. DNA of the CDR3: TGTGCCAGCAGCCTGACAGGGAACGAGCAGTACTTC. Filled out from reference TRBV2 and TRBJ2-7, the complete variable domain reads EPEVTQTPSHQVTQMGQEVILRCVPISNHLYFYWYRQILGQKVEFLVSFYNNEISEKSEIFDDQFSVERPDGSNFTLKIRSTKLEDSAMYFCASSLTGNEQYFGPGTRLTVT.

This chain links TRBV6-1 with TRBJ1-4; 8 bases are a match to TRBD1. The CDR3 contains 15 residues. V was clipped by 6 bases and J by 8 bases; unmatched bases: 11. Germline CDR1 MNHNS, CDR2 SASEGT. The CDR3 DNA sequence: TGTGCCAGCAGACCTCAGGGGGCCTGGGGCGAAAAACTGTTTTTT. Translating it yields CASRPQGAWGEKLFF.

The chain employs TRBV5-1 and TRBJ2-5; 10 bases agree with TRBD2. The CDR3 sequence is 14 residues long. Trimming removed 2 bases from V and 5 bases from J; junction bases left unmatched: 3. CDR1 SGHRS and CDR2 YFSETQ come from the germline V gene. CDR3 region: CASSFGTSVETQYF. CDR3 DNA: TGCGCCAGCAGCTTCGGGACTAGCGTCGAGACCCAGTACTTC.

The chain links TRBV10-1 to TRBJ2-3, with 8 bases fitting TRBD2. This CDR3 spans 17 amino acids. Germline CDR1 reads WNHNN; CDR2 reads SYGVQD (reference sequence). V shed 4 bases and J 5 bases; nucleotides not matched to a gene: 14. The CDR3 bases are TGCGCCAGCAGTGGGACTAGCAGGCGGGGGCCCCTAGATACGCAGTATTTT. It codes for CASSGTSRRGPLDTQYF.

The V gene is TRBV10-3, the J gene TRBJ2-1, with TRBD2 matching 14 bases. J was trimmed by 8 bases and V by 10 bases; bases with no gene match: 4. The CDR3 is 13 residues long. Germline CDR1 reads ENHRY; CDR2 reads SYGVKD. CDR3 sequence (DNA): TGTGCCACGACTAGCGGGAGGGCCGATGAGCAGTTCTTC. Protein: CATTSGRADEQFF.

This clone has only a few counts. This chain links TRBV2 with TRBJ2-7; D ambiguous. Germline V lookup: CDR1 SNHLY, CDR2 FYNNEI. The CDR3 totals 12 residues. Trimming took 3 bases from V and 1 from J, leaving 4 bases between them. CDR3 region: CASSDGSYEQYF. In DNA form, the CDR3 reads TGTGCCAGCAGTGACGGTTCCTACGAGCAGTACTTC.

This clone was counted only a few times. The chain carries TRBV10-3 and TRBJ2-1, with TRBD2 identical over 7 bases. V shed 7 bases and J 0 bases; nucleotides not matched to a gene: 6. This CDR3 has 15 residues. CDR1 is ENHRY, CDR2 SYGVKD, per germline. CDR3 amino acids: CAINGGSSSYNEQFF. The CDR3, as DNA: TGTGCCATCAACGGGGGGTCGAGCTCCTACAATGAGCAGTTCTTC.

This clone has a handful of counts. The chain employs TRBV5-5 and TRBJ1-3; perhaps TRBD1 as D (6 bases). The CDR3 covers 15 residues. Per the germline V gene, CDR1 is SGHKS and CDR2 is YYEKEE (reference sequence). Trimming removed 4 bases from V and 3 bases from J, with 14 bases in between. The CDR3 sequence is CASSMAGAVGNTIYF. The CDR3 DNA is TGTGCCAGCAGCATGGCAGGGGCGGTTGGAAACACCATATATTTT.

The V call is TRBV7-6, the J call TRBJ2-1; 9 bases line up with TRBD2. Germline V CDR1 and CDR2: SGHVS, FNYEAQ. This CDR3 spans 16 amino acids. V was pared by 5 bases and J by 2 bases, with 7 bases of the junction left unmatched. The CDR3 sequence is CASSRGIAGAYNEQFF. The CDR3 coding sequence is TGTGCCAGCAGCCGAGGGATAGCGGGAGCCTACAATGAGCAGTTCTTC.

V and J are TRBV6-5 and TRBJ2-5, with 10 positions matching TRBD1. Per germline, CDR1 MNHEY and CDR2 SVGAGI. CDR3 length: 15 amino acids. The ends lost 5 bases at V and 5 bases at J; junction bases unmatched: 8. CDR3 loop: CASSVRQGAWETQYF. The CDR3 nucleotides are TGTGCCAGCAGTGTACGACAGGGGGCGTGGGAGACCCAGTACTTC.

V gene TRBV11-3 combines with J gene TRBJ2-3; D possibly corresponds to TRBD2 (5 bases). The CDR3 is 14 amino acids. Germline CDR1 is SGHNT and CDR2 is YENEEA. Trimming left V 10 bases short and J 3 bases short, with 17 bases between. The chain's CDR3 is CATLLGERTDTQYF. CDR3 nucleotides: TGTGCCACCTTGCTCGGGGAAAGGACAGATACGCAGTATTTT.

V usage is TRBV7-9 and J usage is TRBJ2-5; 7 bases agree with TRBD2. Germline V lookup: CDR1 SEHNR, CDR2 FQNEAQ (reference sequence). With V trimmed by 5 bases and J by 1 base, 10 bases remained unmatched. This CDR3 has 16 amino acids. For the CDR3, the DNA is TGTGCCAGCAGCCGCGTGTTACTAGCGCTCCAAGAGACCCAGTACTTC. Amino acid sequence: CASSRVLLALQETQYF.

This clone has only a few counts. V and J are TRBV12-5 and TRBJ1-5; D possibly corresponds to TRBD1 (6 bases). The V and J ends lost 5 bases and 2 bases respectively, with 10 bases between them. This CDR3 is 14 amino acids long. CDR1 LGHNT and CDR2 FRNRAP come from the germline V gene. CDR3 in amino acids: CASGEGDGNQPQHF. CDR3 DNA: TGTGCTAGTGGTGAGGGGGACGGCAATCAGCCCCAGCATTTT.

The chain uses TRBV30 and TRBJ1-5; D gene unclear. Looked up from germline, CDR1 is GTSNPN and CDR2 is SVGIG (reference sequence). The CDR3 extends over 14 amino acids. V lost 1 base and J 3 bases, leaving 10 bases between the germline ends. For the CDR3, the DNA is TGTGCCTGGAGTGGAACCAGCGTCAATCAGCCCCAGCATTTT. Translation: CAWSGTSVNQPQHF. The variable domain in full, completed from reference TRBV30 and TRBJ1-5, reads SQTIHQWPATLVQPVGSPLSLECTVEGTSNPNLYWYRQAAGRGLQLLFYSVGIGQISSEVPQNLSASRPQDRQFILSSKKLLLSDSGFYLCAWSGTSVNQPQHFGDGTRLSIL.

The chain is built from TRBV9 and TRBJ2-3; D gene ambiguous. The CDR3 has 13 residues. With 0 bases removed from V and 4 bases from J, the gap between germline ends came to 6 bases. CDR1 SGDLS and CDR2 YYNGEE come from the germline V gene. As DNA, the CDR3 is TGTGCCAGCAGCGTAGTGTCCGCAGATACGCAGTATTTT. As protein: CASSVVSADTQYF.

This clone was seen only a few times. Here the CDR3 reads CASSLGTGTGMDEQYF. CDR3 nucleotides: TGCGCCAGCAGCTTGGGGACCGGGACAGGGATGGACGAGCAGTACTTC. V and J are TRBV5-1 and TRBJ2-5, with 9 bases that match TRBD1. The J call may be in error: the DNA end matches TRBJ2-7 better. The CDR3 totals 16 residues. CDR1 and CDR2 (germline): SGHRS, YFSETQ.

For this clone: Other DNA variants within this sample encode the same CDR3. This chain links TRBV10-3 with TRBJ2-3; D is undetermined. Germline CDR1 is ENHRY and CDR2 is SYGVKD. With 3 bases removed from V and 2 bases from J, the gap between germline ends came to 9 bases. This CDR3 spans 14 amino acids. The CDR3 region is CAISEGQDTDTQYF. The CDR3 nucleotides are TGTGCCATCAGTGAAGGCCAGGACACAGATACGCAGTATTTT.

This clone was counted a few times. This chain joins TRBV7-9 and TRBJ1-2; D unclear. The CDR3 contains 15 residues. Germline lookup yields CDR1 SEHNR and CDR2 FQNEAQ (reference sequence). The germline V and J ends were trimmed by 2 bases and 5 bases, with 15 bases remaining between them. The CDR3 is CASSLWAVGGYGYTF. CDR3 coding DNA: TGTGCCAGCAGCTTATGGGCAGTTGGTGGATATGGCTACACCTTC.

The gene calls are TRBV5-1 and TRBJ2-3; 7 bases agree with TRBD2. There are 17 residues in the CDR3. J lost 0 bases, V lost 0 bases, and 7 bases had no gene match. Germline values: CDR1 SGHRS, CDR2 YFSETQ. This chain's CDR3 is CASSLGGLADSTDTQYF. The CDR3, as DNA: TGCGCCAGCAGCTTGGGTGGGCTAGCGGATAGCACAGATACGCAGTATTTT.

For this clone: An end of the junction does not agree with germline; a read error may underlie this. The rearrangement links TRBV7-9 to TRBJ2-4; 9 nucleotides line up with TRBD2. The CDR3 is 12 amino acids. Germline CDR1 SEHNR, CDR2 FQNEAQ (reference sequence). CDR3: CASSSAQASGNF. Here the CDR3 DNA reads TGTGCCAGCAGCTCTGCCCAGGCTAGCGGGAACTTC.

Comments on this clone: Germline is not matched at one junction end, which may reflect a read error. V gene TRBV7-9 combines with J gene TRBJ1-4, with a weak D call TRBD1 (6 bases). The CDR3 sequence is 18 residues long. CDR1 SEHNR and CDR2 FQNEAQ come from the germline V gene (reference sequence). The CDR3 DNA sequence: TGTTCCAGCAGCCGCCATCGGGGGGCCCTTTCAACTAATGAAAAACTGTTTTTT. It specifies CSSSRHRGALSTNEKLFF.

The rearrangement joins TRBV14 to TRBJ2-1, with 8 bases that match TRBD1. CDR3 size: 13 residues. Germline CDR1 and CDR2: SGHDN and FVKESK. V gave up 8 bases and J gave up 2 bases; unmatched junction bases: 2. The CDR3 spells CASGQGTYNEQFF. CDR3 nucleotides: TGTGCCAGCGGACAGGGTACCTACAATGAGCAGTTCTTC.

The genes are TRBV5-4 and TRBJ2-2; 8 positions match TRBD1. The length of the CDR3 is 16 residues. CDR1 is SGHNT and CDR2 is YYREEE in the germline V gene (reference sequence). V shed 0 bases and J 6 bases; nucleotides not matched to a gene: 7. The CDR3 region is CASSLEQGGGSGELFF. The CDR3, as DNA: TGTGCCAGCAGCTTGGAACAGGGGGGAGGTTCCGGGGAGCTGTTTTTT. Full variable domain (remainder filled in from reference TRBV5-4 and TRBJ2-2): ETGVTQSPTHLIKTRGQQVTLRCSSQSGHNTVSWYQQALGQGPQFIFQYYREEENGRGNFPPRFSGLQFPNYSSELNVNALELDDSALYLCASSLEQGGGSGELFFGEGSRLTVL.

The chain employs TRBV7-6 and TRBJ2-6, with TRBD1 matching over 9 bases. The CDR3 has 18 amino acids. Germline V gives CDR1 SGHVS, CDR2 FNYEAQ. V was clipped by 2 bases and J by 0 bases; unmatched bases: 5. The CDR3 is CASSLSQGAFSGANVLTF. DNA for the CDR3: TGTGCCAGCAGCTTATCACAGGGGGCGTTCTCTGGGGCCAACGTCCTGACTTTC.